A single sample is the source of the 28 T cell receptor beta chains below, sequenced in a study of cytomegalovirus exposure and HLA in healthy donors. PCR used 60 Vbeta primers and 13 Jbeta primers. Sequenced by immunoSEQ multiplex PCR; TCRdb stores in-frame clones only, minus some. This sample has some 120,000 clones, with over 60% found just once. The sample taken for sequencing was PBMCs. These receptors came from a man in his forties in good health and CMV-seropositive.

The chain is built from TRBV2 and TRBJ1-2, with 10 bases that match TRBD1. Germline CDR1 is SNHLY and CDR2 is FYNNEI. Trimming took 0 bases from V and 3 from J; bases not matched to a gene: 13. The CDR3 contains 19 residues. The CDR3 region has the DNA TGTGCCAGCAGTGAAGCGCTTCTGGGACAGGGGTCTGGGTACTATGGCTACACCTTC. Translation gives CASSEALLGQGSGYYGYTF. The full variable domain, its missing parts supplied by reference TRBV2 and TRBJ1-2, is EPEVTQTPSHQVTQMGQEVILRCVPISNHLYFYWYRQILGQKVEFLVSFYNNEISEKSEIFDDQFSVERPDGSNFTLKIRSTKLEDSAMYFCASSEALLGQGSGYYGYTFGSGTRLTVV.

This rearrangement joins TRBV7-9 to TRBJ1-1; 9 nucleotides align to TRBD1. The CDR3 has 17 residues. Germline values: CDR1 SEHNR, CDR2 FQNEAQ (reference sequence). The junction had 13 bases not matched to a gene; V was cut back by 4 bases and J by 4 bases. CDR3 loop: CASSSSGRTGAGTEAFF. CDR3 nucleotide sequence: TGTGCCAGCAGCTCTAGTGGGAGGACAGGGGCTGGCACTGAAGCTTTCTTT.

The chain has TRBV27 and TRBJ2-7; TRBD1 matches 7 bases. Per germline, CDR1 MNHEY and CDR2 SMNVEV (reference sequence). CDR3 length equals 17 residues. V lost 4 bases, J lost 7 bases, and 19 bases stayed unmatched. The DNA of the CDR3 is TGTGCCAGCAGTTCTTACGTGGACAGGCCAACGTGGGGGGAGCAGTACTTC. Its protein product is CASSSYVDRPTWGEQYF.

The CDR3 loop reads CASSAQGQRTYGYTF. CDR3 DNA sequence: TGTGCCAGCAGTGCCCAAGGACAGAGGACCTATGGCTACACCTTC. The V gene is TRBV2, the J gene TRBJ1-2; D perhaps matches TRBD1 (6 bases). Per the germline V gene, CDR1 is SNHLY and CDR2 is FYNNEI. V lost 4 bases to trimming and J lost 4 bases, with 16 bases between them. The CDR3 is 15 residues long.

The V call is TRBV19, the J call TRBJ1-5, with 9 bases that match TRBD1. Per germline, CDR1 LNHDA and CDR2 SQIVND (reference sequence). This CDR3 has 16 residues. The trim removed 6 bases at V and 3 bases at J, leaving 9 bases unmatched. Written as DNA, the CDR3 is TGTGCCAGTAGGAGAACGGACAGGGGCAACAATCAGCCCCAGCATTTT. The encoded protein is CASRRTDRGNNQPQHF.

J is TRBJ1-1 and V is TRBV29-1, with TRBD1 matching 9 bases. The ends lost 4 bases at V and 2 bases at J; junction bases unmatched: 11. CDR1 is SQVTM and CDR2 is ANQGSEA in the germline V gene. The length of the CDR3 is 16 residues. CDR3 sequence (DNA): TGCAGCGTTGCGGTTTCGGGGACAGGGATAAACACTGAAGCTTTCTTT. Protein product: CSVAVSGTGINTEAFF. The full variable domain, completed using reference TRBV29-1 and TRBJ1-1, is SAVISQKPSRDICQRGTSLTIQCQVDSQVTMMFWYRQQPGQSLTLIATANQGSEATYESGFVIDKFPISRPNLTFSTLTVSNMSPEDSSIYLCSVAVSGTGINTEAFFGQGTRLTVV.

Comments on this clone: The same CDR3 can be traced to other DNA sequences in this sample. This chain connects TRBV4-1 to TRBJ2-1, with TRBD2 matching 10 bases. The ends lost 1 base at V and 14 bases at J; junction bases unmatched: 17. Germline CDR1 is MGHRA and CDR2 is YSYEKL. The CDR3 contains 17 residues. CDR3 region: CASSQAVERGGLPGKFF. CDR3 coding DNA: TGCGCCAGCAGCCAAGCGGTCGAGCGGGGGGGCCTTCCTGGTAAGTTCTTC.

J is TRBJ1-1 and V is TRBV29-1; D is unclear. This CDR3 region has 13 residues. With 3 bases removed from V and 0 bases from J, the gap between germline ends came to 8 bases. Per germline, CDR1 SQVTM and CDR2 ANQGSEA. The CDR3 region is CSVERIMNTEAFF. CDR3 sequence (DNA): TGCAGCGTTGAGAGAATCATGAACACTGAAGCTTTCTTT.

A few counts support this clone. The chain employs TRBV7-2 and TRBJ1-2; D uncertain. This CDR3 has 12 amino acids. Germline lookup yields CDR1 SGHTA and CDR2 FQGNSA. The V and J ends lost 5 bases and 1 base respectively, with 5 bases between them. In nucleotides, the CDR3 is TGTGCCAGCAGCACCTATAACTATGGCTACACCTTC. Protein: CASSTYNYGYTF.

This chain links TRBV19 with TRBJ1-5, with D unclear. The CDR3 sequence is 15 residues long. V was cut by 3 bases and J by 0 bases, with 9 bases left in between. CDR1 is LNHDA and CDR2 is SQIVND in the germline V gene (reference sequence). The CDR3 region has the DNA TGTGCCAGTAGTATCCCCGTTTATAGCAATCAGCCCCAGCATTTT. Encoded protein: CASSIPVYSNQPQHF.

As regards this clone: One junction end does not reproduce the germline sequence, and a read error may be involved. The gene calls are TRBV7-9 and TRBJ1-4, with 7 bases lining up with TRBD1. Germline loops: CDR1 SEHNR, CDR2 FQNEAQ (reference sequence). The CDR3 extends over 15 amino acids. CDR3 coding DNA: TGTTCCAGCAGCAACACGGGACAGCTTAATGAAAAACTGTTTTTT. Its translation: CSSSNTGQLNEKLFF.

This rearrangement joins TRBV18 to TRBJ1-1, with 8 bases lining up with TRBD1. Germline trimming cut 2 bases from V and 6 bases from J; bases unmatched to any gene: 2. In germline, CDR1 is KGHSH, CDR2 LQKENI. There are 13 residues in the CDR3. CDR3 in DNA: TGTGCCAGCTCACCAGGACAGGGAGCTGAAGCTTTCTTT. Amino acids: CASSPGQGAEAFF.

The V and J genes are TRBV7-2 and TRBJ1-2; 7 bases are shared with TRBD1. CDR1 is SGHTA and CDR2 is FQGNSA in the germline V gene. J gave up 5 bases and V 5 bases, and 5 bases lay outside the gene matches. The length of the CDR3 is 13 residues. CDR3 region: CASSPGTEYGYTF. The CDR3 DNA reads as TGTGCCAGCAGCCCCGGGACAGAGTATGGCTACACCTTC.

As for this clone: Other DNA sequences from this sample encode an identical CDR3 as well. The J gene is TRBJ1-3, the V gene TRBV6-5, with 9 bases matching TRBD1. Losses at the gene ends were 6 bases for V and 0 bases for J; bases not matched to a gene: 3. Germline CDR1 is MNHEY and CDR2 is SVGAGI. There are 15 residues in the CDR3. The CDR3 nucleotides read TGTGCCAGCAGCTTGACAGGGGGCTCTGGAAACACCATATATTTT. Translation gives CASSLTGGSGNTIYF.

The chain couples TRBV27 to TRBJ1-5, with D unresolved. Per germline, CDR1 MNHEY and CDR2 SMNVEV (reference sequence). The CDR3 covers 14 residues. Trimming cost V 3 bases and J 0 bases, with 6 bases left between them. The CDR3 is CASSFSLSNQPQHF. The CDR3 DNA sequence: TGTGCCAGCAGTTTCAGTCTTAGCAATCAGCCCCAGCATTTT.

V and J are TRBV5-1 and TRBJ2-5, with D perhaps TRBD2 (5 bases). The V gene's germline CDR1 is SGHRS and CDR2 YFSETQ. CDR3 length: 14 amino acids. The V and J ends lost 4 bases and 5 bases respectively, with 15 bases between them. The CDR3 here is CASSPNVGEETQYF. DNA of the CDR3: TGCGCCAGCAGCCCAAACGTGGGAGAGGAGACCCAGTACTTC.

This sequence joins TRBV6-5 and TRBJ1-2; TRBD1 is a possible D gene (5 bases). Trimming shortened V by 2 bases and J by 0 bases, and 10 bases separated the two germline ends. Germline CDR1 is MNHEY and CDR2 is SVGAGI. This CDR3 is built from 15 residues. The CDR3 sequence is CASSYTPGTNYGYTF. The DNA for the CDR3 is TGTGCCAGCAGTTACACCCCAGGGACTAACTATGGCTACACCTTC.

The count of this clone is one. The chain couples TRBV2 to TRBJ2-6; tentatively, D is TRBD1 (5 bases). V lost 6 bases to trimming and J lost 2 bases, with 11 bases between them. The CDR3 is 15 amino acids. Germline-derived CDR1 and CDR2 are SNHLY and FYNNEI. CDR3 sequence reads: CASSGQSAGANVLTF. DNA of the CDR3: TGTGCCAGCAGCGGACAATCGGCTGGGGCCAACGTCCTGACTTTC.

The V gene is TRBV6-5, the J gene TRBJ1-6; 7 positions match TRBD1. This CDR3 spans 13 amino acids. V lost 2 bases, J lost 9 bases, and 1 base stayed unmatched. Germline V gene lookup returns CDR1 MNHEY and CDR2 SVGAGI. DNA for the CDR3: TGTGCCAGCAGTTACAACAGGGGTTCACCCCTCCACTTT. Protein sequence: CASSYNRGSPLHF.

This sequence joins TRBV5-1 and TRBJ2-7; TRBD1 aligns across 11 bases. The CDR3 loop spans 14 amino acids. V was clipped by 4 bases and J by 7 bases; unmatched bases: 7. Germline V gives CDR1 SGHRS, CDR2 YFSETQ. Here the CDR3 reads CASSRGQGAGEQYF. The CDR3, as DNA: TGCGCCAGCAGCCGAGGACAGGGGGCGGGAGAGCAGTACTTC.

The chain couples TRBV6-6 to TRBJ1-4; 7 nucleotides match TRBD1. V gave up 5 bases and J gave up 5 bases; unmatched junction bases: 5. In germline, CDR1 is MNHNY, CDR2 SVGAGI (reference sequence). The CDR3 contains 14 residues. The CDR3 region has the DNA TGTGCCAGCAGTCCCGGGACAGCAAATGAAAAACTGTTTTTT. Residues: CASSPGTANEKLFF.

V and J are TRBV4-3 and TRBJ2-3, with 9 bases identical to TRBD2. The CDR3 totals 18 residues. Germline V gene lookup returns CDR1 LGHNA and CDR2 YSLEER. V shed 3 bases and J 2 bases; nucleotides not matched to a gene: 12. CDR3 loop: CASSHTNILAGDTDTQYF. CDR3 DNA sequence: TGCGCCAGCAGCCACACAAATATTTTAGCGGGAGACACAGATACGCAGTATTTT.

The chain employs TRBV7-6 and TRBJ1-6, with 9 bases matching TRBD1. The CDR3 runs 16 residues. V was clipped by 5 bases and J by 5 bases; unmatched bases: 7. The germline CDR1 and CDR2 sequences are SGHVS and FNYEAQ. The CDR3 region is CASSQTGGVNNSPLHF. The CDR3 nucleotides are TGTGCCAGCAGCCAAACAGGGGGCGTCAATAATTCACCCCTCCACTTT.

J is TRBJ1-2 and V is TRBV11-2, with D unresolved. CDR1 is SGHAT and CDR2 is FQNNGV in the germline V gene. V was cut by 2 bases and J by 7 bases, with 17 bases left in between. The CDR3 is made up of 15 amino acids. The CDR3 DNA follows: TGTGCCAGCAGCTTAACGGCAGGTAGTGAGAGTGGCTACACCTTC. Its translation is CASSLTAGSESGYTF.

The rearrangement uses TRBV9 and TRBJ2-5; 10 bases match TRBD2. The end of the DNA fits TRBJ2-7 better, so the J call may be wrong. Germline CDR1 reads SGDLS; CDR2 reads YYNGEE. The CDR3 loop spans 15 amino acids. CDR3 protein: CASSVASGGSYEQYF. In DNA form, the CDR3 reads TGTGCCAGCAGCGTAGCTAGCGGGGGTTCCTACGAGCAGTACTTC.

This chain uses TRBV4-1 with TRBJ2-7, with 10 bases aligning to TRBD1. CDR1 and CDR2 from the germline V gene are MGHRA and YSYEKL. This CDR3 has 17 amino acids. V shed 6 bases, J shed 7 bases, and the junction held 18 bases outside the gene matches. The CDR3 DNA reads as TGCGCCAGCAGACCCGGGACAGGGGCATATTCCCCGGGAGAGCAGTACTTC. This encodes CASRPGTGAYSPGEQYF.

This clone came up a few times. The chain uses TRBV5-1 and TRBJ1-2, with 7 positions matching TRBD1. In germline, CDR1 is SGHRS, CDR2 YFSETQ. The ends lost 6 bases at V and 5 bases at J; junction bases unmatched: 7. The CDR3 covers 13 residues. The CDR3 loop reads CASTRQGPYGYTF. The CDR3 nucleotides are TGCGCCAGCACTAGACAGGGACCTTATGGCTACACCTTC.

This clone was counted a few times. CDR3 region: CASGGGGVYEQYF. The DNA for the CDR3 is TGTGCCAGTGGGGGGGGCGGGGTCTACGAGCAGTACTTC. The rearrangement links TRBV19 to TRBJ2-7, with TRBD2 as a possible D gene (7 bases). Trimming removed 8 bases from V and 3 bases from J, with 14 bases in between. Germline values: CDR1 LNHDA, CDR2 SQIVND (reference sequence). This CDR3 has 13 amino acids.